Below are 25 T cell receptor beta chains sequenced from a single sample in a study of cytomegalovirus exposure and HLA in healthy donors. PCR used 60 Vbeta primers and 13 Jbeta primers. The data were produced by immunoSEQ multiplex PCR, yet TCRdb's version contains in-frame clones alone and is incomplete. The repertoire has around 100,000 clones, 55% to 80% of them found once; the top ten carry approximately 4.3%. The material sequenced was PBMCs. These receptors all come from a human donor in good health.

CDR3 in DNA: TGTGCCAGCAGCTTAGTCGTTAGCCGCAGGGGGCAGGGCTATGGCTACACCTTC. This translates into CASSLVVSRRGQGYGYTF. The chain carries TRBV11-2 and TRBJ1-2; 8 nucleotides line up with TRBD1. Losses at the gene ends were 1 base for V and 4 bases for J; bases not matched to a gene: 14. Looked up from germline, CDR1 is SGHAT and CDR2 is FQNNGV. The CDR3 has 18 amino acids.

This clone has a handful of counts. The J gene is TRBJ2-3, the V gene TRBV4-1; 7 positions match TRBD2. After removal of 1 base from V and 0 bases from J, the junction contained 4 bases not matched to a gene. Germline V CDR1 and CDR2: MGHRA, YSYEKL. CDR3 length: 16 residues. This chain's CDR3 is CASSQAPAGSTDTQYF. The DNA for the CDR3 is TGCGCCAGCAGCCAAGCTCCAGCGGGAAGCACAGATACGCAGTATTTT.

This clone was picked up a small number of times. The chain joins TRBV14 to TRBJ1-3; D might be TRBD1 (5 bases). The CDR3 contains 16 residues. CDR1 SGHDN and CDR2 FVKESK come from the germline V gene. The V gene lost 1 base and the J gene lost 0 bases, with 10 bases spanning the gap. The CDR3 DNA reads TGTGCCAGCAGCCAAGTTCGGGGACTCTCTGGAAACACCATATATTTT. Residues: CASSQVRGLSGNTIYF.

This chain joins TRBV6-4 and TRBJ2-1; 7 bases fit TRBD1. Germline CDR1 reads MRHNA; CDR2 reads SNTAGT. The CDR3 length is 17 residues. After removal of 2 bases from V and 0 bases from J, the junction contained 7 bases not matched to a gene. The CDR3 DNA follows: TGTGCCAGCAGTGACGGGACAGCTCCTAACTCCTACAATGAGCAGTTCTTC. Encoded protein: CASSDGTAPNSYNEQFF.

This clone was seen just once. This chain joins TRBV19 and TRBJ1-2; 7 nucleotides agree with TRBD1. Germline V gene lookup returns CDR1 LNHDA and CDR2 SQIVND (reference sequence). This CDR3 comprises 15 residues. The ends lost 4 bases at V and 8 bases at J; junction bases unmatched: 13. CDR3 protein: CASSTSRDRSWGYTF. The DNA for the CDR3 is TGTGCCAGTAGTACCAGCCGGGACAGATCATGGGGCTACACCTTC.

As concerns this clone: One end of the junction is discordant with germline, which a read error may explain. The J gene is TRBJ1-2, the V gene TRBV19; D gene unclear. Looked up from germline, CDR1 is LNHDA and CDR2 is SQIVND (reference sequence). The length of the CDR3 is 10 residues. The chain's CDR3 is CASNPRGYTF. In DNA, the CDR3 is TGTGCTAGTAACCCCAGGGGCTACACCTTC. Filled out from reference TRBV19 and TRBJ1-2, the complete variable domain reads DGGITQSPKYLFRKEGQNVTLSCEQNLNHDAMYWYRQDPGQGLRLIYYSQIVNDFQKGDIAEGYSVSREKKESFPLTVTSAQKNPTAFYLCASNPRGYTFGSGTRLTVV.

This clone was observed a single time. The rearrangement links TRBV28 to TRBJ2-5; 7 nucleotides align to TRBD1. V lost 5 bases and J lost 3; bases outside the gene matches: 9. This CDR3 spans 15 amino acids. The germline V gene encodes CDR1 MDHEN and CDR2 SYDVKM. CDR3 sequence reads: CASSPNRGSEETQYF. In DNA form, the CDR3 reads TGTGCCAGCAGTCCAAACAGGGGTTCTGAAGAGACCCAGTACTTC.

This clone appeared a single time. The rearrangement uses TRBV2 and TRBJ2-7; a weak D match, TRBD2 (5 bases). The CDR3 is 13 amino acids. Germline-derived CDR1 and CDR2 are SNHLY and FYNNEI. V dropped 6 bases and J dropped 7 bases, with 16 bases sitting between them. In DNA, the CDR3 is TGTGCCAGCAGACCCAGCGGTTCTGATGAGCAGTACTTC. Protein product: CASRPSGSDEQYF. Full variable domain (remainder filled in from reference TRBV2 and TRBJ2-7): EPEVTQTPSHQVTQMGQEVILRCVPISNHLYFYWYRQILGQKVEFLVSFYNNEISEKSEIFDDQFSVERPDGSNFTLKIRSTKLEDSAMYFCASRPSGSDEQYFGPGTRLTVT.

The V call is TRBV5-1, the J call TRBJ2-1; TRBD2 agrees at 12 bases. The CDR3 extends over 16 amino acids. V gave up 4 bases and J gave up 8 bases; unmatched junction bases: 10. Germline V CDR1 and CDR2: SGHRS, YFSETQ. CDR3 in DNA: TGCGCCAGCAGCCGTCCCTCTAGCGGGAGGGCCGATGAGCAGTTCTTC. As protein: CASSRPSSGRADEQFF.

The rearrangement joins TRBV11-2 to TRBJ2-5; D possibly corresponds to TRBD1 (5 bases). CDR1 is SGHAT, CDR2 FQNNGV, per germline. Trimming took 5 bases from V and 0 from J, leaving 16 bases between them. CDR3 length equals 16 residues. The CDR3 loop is CASSPLRAGYQETQYF. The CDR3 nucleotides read TGTGCCAGCAGCCCGCTAAGGGCAGGGTACCAAGAGACCCAGTACTTC.

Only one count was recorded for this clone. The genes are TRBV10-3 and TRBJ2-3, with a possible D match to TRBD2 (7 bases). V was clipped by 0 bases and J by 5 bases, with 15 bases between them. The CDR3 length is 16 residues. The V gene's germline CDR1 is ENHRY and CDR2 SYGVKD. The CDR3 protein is CAISESGGRGGDTQYF. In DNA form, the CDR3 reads TGTGCCATCAGTGAGTCGGGCGGGAGAGGGGGAGATACGCAGTATTTT.

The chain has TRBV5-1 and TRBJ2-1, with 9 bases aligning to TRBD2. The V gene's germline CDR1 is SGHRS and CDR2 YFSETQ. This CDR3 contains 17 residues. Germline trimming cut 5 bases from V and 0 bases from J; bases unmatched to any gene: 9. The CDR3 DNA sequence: TGCGCCAGCAGATACCAAGCGGGAGGCTTCTCCTACAATGAGCAGTTCTTC. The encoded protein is CASRYQAGGFSYNEQFF.

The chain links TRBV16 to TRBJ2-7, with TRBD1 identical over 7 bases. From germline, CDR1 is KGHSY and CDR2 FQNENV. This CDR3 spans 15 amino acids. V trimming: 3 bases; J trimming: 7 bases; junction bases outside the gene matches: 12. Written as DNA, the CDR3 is TGTGCCAGCAGCCAGACGCCGGGACAGCCTAGGGAGCAGTACTTC. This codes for CASSQTPGQPREQYF. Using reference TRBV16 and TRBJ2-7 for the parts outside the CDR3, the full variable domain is GEEVAQTPKHLVRGEGQKAKLYCAPIKGHSYVFWYQQVLKNEFKFLISFQNENVFDETGMPKERFSAKCLPNSPCSLEIQATKLEDSAVYFCASSQTPGQPREQYFGPGTRLTVT.

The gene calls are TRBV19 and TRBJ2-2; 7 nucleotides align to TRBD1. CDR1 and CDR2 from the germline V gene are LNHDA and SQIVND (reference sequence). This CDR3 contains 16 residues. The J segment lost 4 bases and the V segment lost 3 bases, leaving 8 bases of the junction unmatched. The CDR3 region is CASSIPSGTATGELFF. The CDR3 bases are TGTGCCAGTAGTATCCCCTCCGGGACAGCCACCGGGGAGCTGTTTTTT.

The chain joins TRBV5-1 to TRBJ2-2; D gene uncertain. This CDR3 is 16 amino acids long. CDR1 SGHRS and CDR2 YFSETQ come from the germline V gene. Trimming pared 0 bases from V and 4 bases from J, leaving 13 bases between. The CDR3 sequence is CASSLDSRQLTGELFF. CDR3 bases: TGCGCCAGCAGCTTGGACTCGCGGCAGCTCACCGGGGAGCTGTTTTTT.

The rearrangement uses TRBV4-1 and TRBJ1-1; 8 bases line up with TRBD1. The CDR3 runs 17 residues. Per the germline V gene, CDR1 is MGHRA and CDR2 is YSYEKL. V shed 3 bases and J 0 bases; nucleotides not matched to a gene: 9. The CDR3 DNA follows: TGCGCCAGCAGCCAGAAACCACCGGGACAGGTGAACACTGAAGCTTTCTTT. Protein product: CASSQKPPGQVNTEAFF.

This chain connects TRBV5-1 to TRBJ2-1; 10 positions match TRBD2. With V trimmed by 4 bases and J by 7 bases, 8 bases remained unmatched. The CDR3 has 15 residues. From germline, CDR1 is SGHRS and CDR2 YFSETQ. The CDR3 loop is CASSQQAGGRNEQFF. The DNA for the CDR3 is TGCGCCAGCAGCCAACAAGCGGGAGGGCGGAATGAGCAGTTCTTC. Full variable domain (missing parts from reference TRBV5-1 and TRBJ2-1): KAGVTQTPRYLIKTRGQQVTLSCSPISGHRSVSWYQQTPGQGLQFLFEYFSETQRNKGNFPGRFSGRQFSNSRSEMNVSTLELGDSALYLCASSQQAGGRNEQFFGPGTRLTVL.

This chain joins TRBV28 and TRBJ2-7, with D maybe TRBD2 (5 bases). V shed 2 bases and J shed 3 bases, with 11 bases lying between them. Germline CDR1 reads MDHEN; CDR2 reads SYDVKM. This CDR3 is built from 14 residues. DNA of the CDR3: TGTGCCAGCAGTTTACAGAGGGTTAACTACGAGCAGTACTTC. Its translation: CASSLQRVNYEQYF.

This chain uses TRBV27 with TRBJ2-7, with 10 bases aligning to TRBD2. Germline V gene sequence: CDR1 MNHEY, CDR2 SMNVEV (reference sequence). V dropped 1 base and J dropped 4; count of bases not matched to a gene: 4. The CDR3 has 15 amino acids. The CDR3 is CASSLWPSGSYEQYF. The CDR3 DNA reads TGTGCCAGCAGTTTATGGCCTAGCGGGAGTTACGAGCAGTACTTC.

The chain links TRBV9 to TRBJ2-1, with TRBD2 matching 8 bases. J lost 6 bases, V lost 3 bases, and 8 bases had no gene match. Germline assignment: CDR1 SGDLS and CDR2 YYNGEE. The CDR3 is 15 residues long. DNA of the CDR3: TGTGCCAGCAGCGCTGGAAACGGGGGGGGCAATGAGCAGTTCTTC. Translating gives CASSAGNGGGNEQFF. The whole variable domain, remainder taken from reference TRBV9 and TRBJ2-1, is DSGVTQTPKHLITATGQRVTLRCSPRSGDLSVYWYQQSLDQGLQFLIQYYNGEERAKGNILERFSAQQFPDLHSELNLSSLELGDSALYFCASSAGNGGGNEQFFGPGTRLTVL.

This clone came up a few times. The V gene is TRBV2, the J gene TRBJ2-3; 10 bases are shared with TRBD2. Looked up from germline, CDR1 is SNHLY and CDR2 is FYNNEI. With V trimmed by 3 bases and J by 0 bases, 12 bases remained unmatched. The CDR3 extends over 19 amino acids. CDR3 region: CASSDLVSTSGISTDTQYF. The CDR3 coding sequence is TGTGCCAGCAGTGACCTTGTTTCTACTAGCGGGATCAGCACAGATACGCAGTATTTT. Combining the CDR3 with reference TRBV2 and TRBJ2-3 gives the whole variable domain EPEVTQTPSHQVTQMGQEVILRCVPISNHLYFYWYRQILGQKVEFLVSFYNNEISEKSEIFDDQFSVERPDGSNFTLKIRSTKLEDSAMYFCASSDLVSTSGISTDTQYFGPGTRLTVL.

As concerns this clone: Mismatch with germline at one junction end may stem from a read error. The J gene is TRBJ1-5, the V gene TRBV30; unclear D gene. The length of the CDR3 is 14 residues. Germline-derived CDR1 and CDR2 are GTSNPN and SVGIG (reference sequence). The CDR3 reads CAWSVGYSNQLQHF. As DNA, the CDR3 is TGTGCCTGGAGTGTAGGCTATAGCAATCAGCTCCAGCATTTT.

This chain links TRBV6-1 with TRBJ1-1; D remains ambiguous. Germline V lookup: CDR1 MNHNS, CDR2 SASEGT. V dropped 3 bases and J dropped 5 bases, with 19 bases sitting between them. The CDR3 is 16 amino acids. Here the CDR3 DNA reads TGTGCCAGCAGTGAGTCGCCAGGTCTTGCTGGGACTGAAGCTTTCTTT. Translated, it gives CASSESPGLAGTEAFF.

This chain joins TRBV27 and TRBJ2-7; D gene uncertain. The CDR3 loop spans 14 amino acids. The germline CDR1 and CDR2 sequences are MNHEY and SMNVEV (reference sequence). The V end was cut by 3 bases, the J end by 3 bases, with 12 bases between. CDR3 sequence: CASSFRKENYEQYF. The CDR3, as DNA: TGTGCCAGCAGTTTCAGAAAGGAGAACTACGAGCAGTACTTC.

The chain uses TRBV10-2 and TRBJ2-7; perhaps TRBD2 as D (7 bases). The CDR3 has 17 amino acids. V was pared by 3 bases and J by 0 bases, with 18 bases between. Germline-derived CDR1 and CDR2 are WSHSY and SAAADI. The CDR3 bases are TGCGCCAGCAGTGATCCGGGAGGACAGTCAAGCTCCTACGAGCAGTACTTC. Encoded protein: CASSDPGGQSSSYEQYF.